This T cell receptor beta chain was sequenced in a study of blood T cell repertoires in COVID-19. Cohorts were based on clinical histories the participants reported. In the original workflow: Scientists estimated how many nucleated cells there were by amplifying reference gene primers. Profiled with immunoSEQ multiplex PCR; TCRdb holds only in-frame clones, not every one. That table is the source of V, J and clone size, and D and trimming were worked out from the DNA. Of a few hundred thousand clones listed, 85% to 90% are singletons. The count of this clone is one. Sequencing was performed on PBMCs or T cells enriched from blood (not recorded which). The source of this sequence is a man aged 25-40 years who had recovered from COVID-19.

The CDR3 spells CASSFGTGKGTQYF. The CDR3 DNA follows: TGTGCCAGCAGCTTCGGGACAGGGAAGGGGACCCAGTACTTC. The V and J genes are TRBV7-9 and TRBJ2-5; TRBD1 matches 9 bases. The CDR3 length is 14 residues. The junction had 6 bases not matched to a gene; V was cut back by 3 bases and J by 7 bases. Germline-derived CDR1 and CDR2 are SEHNR and FQNEAQ (reference sequence).